The next 11 T cell receptor beta chains were all read from a single sample in a study of OX40 agonist ivuxolimab in advanced cancers. Profiled with immunoSEQ multiplex PCR; TCRdb holds only in-frame clones, not every one. The sample consists of 20,000 to 25,000 clones, 80% to 95% of them appearing once. Sequencing used CD4+ or CD8+ T cells sorted from blood, obtained in a trial of the OX40 agonist ivuxolimab. These receptors all come from an adult with an advanced solid tumor such as melanoma, head and neck, liver or kidney cancer.

V gene TRBV29-1 combines with J gene TRBJ1-1; weak D call: TRBD1 (5 bases). V lost 1 base, J lost 3 bases, and 9 bases lay in between. From germline, CDR1 is SQVTM and CDR2 ANQGSEA. The CDR3 consists of 13 residues. The CDR3 region has the DNA TGCAGCGTTGAAGTGGGGGGTTACACTGAAGCTTTCTTT. Translating gives CSVEVGGYTEAFF.

The rearrangement joins TRBV4-1 to TRBJ2-5; D perhaps matches TRBD2 (6 bases). The CDR3 length is 16 residues. Germline assignment: CDR1 MGHRA and CDR2 YSYEKL. V gave up 0 bases and J gave up 2 bases, with 13 bases separating them. The CDR3 here is CASSQDGGDWQETQYF. CDR3 in DNA: TGCGCCAGCAGCCAAGACGGAGGGGACTGGCAAGAGACCCAGTACTTC.

V is TRBV6-1 and J is TRBJ2-7, with a tentative D call TRBD2 (5 bases). The CDR3 is made up of 16 amino acids. Trimming stripped 2 bases from V and 2 bases from J, with 16 bases between. Per the germline V gene, CDR1 is MNHNS and CDR2 is SASEGT. CDR3 in DNA: TGTGCCAGCAGTGAATGGAGGAACTTAGCCGCCTACGAGCAGTACTTC. This sequence encodes CASSEWRNLAAYEQYF.

This clone was observed a single time. The V gene is TRBV9, the J gene TRBJ2-2, with D perhaps being TRBD1 or TRBD2 (5 bases each). Deletions cut 4 bases from V and 0 bases from J, with 13 bases between. The CDR3 has 16 amino acids. From germline, CDR1 is SGDLS and CDR2 YYNGEE. Written as DNA, the CDR3 is TGTGCCAGCAGCCCCCGGGGCAGCGCGAACACCGGGGAGCTGTTTTTT. As protein: CASSPRGSANTGELFF.

The chain recombines TRBV6-5 with TRBJ1-2; tentatively, D is TRBD1 (5 bases). The ends were cut back, 11 bases at V and 10 bases at J, with 17 bases in the middle. The CDR3 runs to 11 residues. Germline CDR1 is MNHEY and CDR2 is SVGAGI. CDR3 in DNA: TGTGCCGCAAGTGCTGGACACGTCTACACCTTC. Its protein is CAASAGHVYTF.

The chain uses TRBV5-8 and TRBJ2-7; the D is unclear. The CDR3 covers 11 residues. The germline CDR1 and CDR2 sequences are SGHTS and YDEGEE. The V gene lost 0 bases and the J gene lost 6 bases, with 4 bases spanning the gap. The CDR3 spells CASSLGPEQYF. The CDR3 DNA reads as TGTGCCAGCAGCTTGGGACCCGAGCAGTACTTC. Together with reference TRBV5-8 and TRBJ2-7, the CDR3 gives the full variable domain: EAGVTQSPTHLIKTRGQQATLRCSPISGHTSVYWYQQALGLGLQFLLWYDEGEERNRGNFPPRFSGRQFPNYSSELNVNALELEDSALYLCASSLGPEQYFGPGTRLTVT.

This sequence joins TRBV18 and TRBJ2-1; D is unclear. Germline V gene lookup returns CDR1 KGHSH and CDR2 LQKENI. Deletions cut 2 bases from V and 1 base from J, with 9 bases between. CDR3 length: 15 amino acids. DNA of the CDR3: TGTGCCAGCTCACCAACGACTGATTCCTACAATGAGCAGTTCTTC. Residues: CASSPTTDSYNEQFF.

V gene TRBV4-1 combines with J gene TRBJ1-5; D not resolved. CDR1 is MGHRA and CDR2 is YSYEKL in the germline V gene. Trimming left V 1 base short and J 7 bases short, with 14 bases between. This CDR3 has 15 amino acids. The CDR3 DNA reads as TGCGCCAGCAGCCAAGCGGCAGGCCGGTTCCAGCCCCAGCATTTT. Translated, it gives CASSQAAGRFQPQHF.

The V gene is TRBV5-3, the J gene TRBJ1-5; no firm D call. TRBV5-3 is an ORF for which the function is uncertain. This CDR3 spans 12 amino acids. Trimming stripped 0 bases from V and 7 bases from J, with 5 bases between. CDR3 in amino acids: CARSLGAQPQHF. Here the CDR3 DNA reads TGTGCCAGAAGCTTGGGCGCGCAGCCCCAGCATTTT.

The chain employs TRBV25-1 and TRBJ1-4; D possibly corresponds to TRBD1 (6 bases). Trimming stripped 6 bases from V and 7 bases from J, with 18 bases between. Germline loops: CDR1 MGHDK, CDR2 SYGVNS. The CDR3 covers 15 residues. CDR3: CASSPPTGNLEKLFF. CDR3 sequence (DNA): TGTGCCAGCAGCCCACCTACAGGGAACCTTGAAAAACTGTTTTTT.

The rearrangement joins TRBV5-4 to TRBJ1-4, with D perhaps matching TRBD1 (5 bases). CDR1 and CDR2 (germline): SGHNT, YYREEE (reference sequence). V was cut by 7 bases and J by 7 bases, with 23 bases left in between. This CDR3 comprises 16 residues. CDR3 coding DNA: TGTGCCAGCGGACAATCAGCGGGGGAACTAGGTGAAAAACTGTTTTTT. This codes for CASGQSAGELGEKLFF. Full variable domain (remainder filled in from reference TRBV5-4 and TRBJ1-4): ETGVTQSPTHLIKTRGQQVTLRCSSQSGHNTVSWYQQALGQGPQFIFQYYREEENGRGNFPPRFSGLQFPNYSSELNVNALELDDSALYLCASGQSAGELGEKLFFGSGTQLSVL.